This T cell receptor (beta chain) emerged from a study of molecular identifiers for immune sequencing clone quantification (dated by TCRdb to 2016 to 2018). In the study overall: In a replicate experiment, RNA from around 20,000 or 100,000 naive CD8 T cells was split into five aliquots, four of which were sequenced. CD8 T cells were used in a methods study to benchmark molecular-identifier clustering-based TCR repertoire sequencing (MIDCIRS) and TCR RNA copy counting.

Receptors were amplified or captured by PCR. TCRdb shows the sequencer as Illumina HiSeq 4000. Bulk TCR libraries were made following a previously described method, with the TCR primers given in Table S5. The Qiagen AllPrep DNA/RNA kit was used to purify total RNA. Before analysis, reads from multiple sequencing runs of one library were combined. Regarding the original processing steps: Reads were retained only if their TCR constant sequence matched exactly, and those retained reads were trimmed to 150 nt and grouped according to their 12-nt molecular barcodes. Within each barcode group, reads were sub-clustered at a 15% Levenshtein threshold, and quality-weighted consensus sequences were built per RNA molecule. Non-functional sequences were excluded, and lower-count sequences lying one edit away from another sequence were also excluded. Barcode sub-clusters with fewer than 20% of the maximum read count were removed, based on fitting two negative binomial distributions. Clones were called with MiXCR by TCRdb after fastp trimmed the public reads at Q25, and only in-frame beta chains were retained. One record per CDR3 amino acid sequence lists the most common genes and DNA. Here the V and J calls rest on TCRdb's processing, not on the authors' analysis. The sample table contains about 640,000 distinct CDR3 sequences; only one count was recorded for roughly 21% of them. The ten largest make up 0.85% of the sample.

In its sample, this clonotype was seen many times. There is no known antigen for this receptor. No per-base quality is available; no much larger clone lies one base away. What the research found in general, with its limitations: The sizes of highly expanded clones could end up underestimated when identical TCR molecules share a barcode. In CMV-specific effector cells, over 99% of molecules were held by clones above 20 RNA copies, whereas under 1% of molecules were held by such clones in naive cells. Spiked-in Jurkat TCR RNA (roughly 10 copies' worth), which is not part of the donor repertoire, was contained in the naive libraries. When barcode sub-clustering was omitted, TCR diversity was inflated by chimeric consensus sequences, with chimeras reaching as high as 47%. Roughly 2.8 recovered TCR RNA copies per cell were obtained by modeling, versus roughly 10 by digital PCR, implying a capture efficiency of 25% to 30%. Spiked-in Jurkat TCR RNA equivalent to a single cell was reported to be detectable even among more than 900,000 naive CD8 T cells.

Libraries of naive CD8 T cells were generated from roughly 21,000 to 960,000 sorted cells, with 10%, 30% or 50% of the purified RNA used. Naive CD8 T cells, defined as CD8+CD4-CCR7+CD45RA+, were FACS-sorted into RLT Plus buffer on a BD FACSAria II. Detection sensitivity was tested by spiking Jurkat RNA equal to 9 to 10 TCR copies' worth into samples containing 20,000-1,000,000 naive CD8 T cells. CD8 T cells were enriched using RosetteSep CD8+ T Cell Enrichment Cocktail and Ficoll-Paque, and the enriched cells then underwent ACK red cell lysis. The clonotype originates from a human donor in good health. Some libraries in this study had Jurkat cell RNA spiked in. Source material: naive CD8+ T cells from blood, with Jurkat cell RNA spiked in. Taken with the paper, the label for cell subset or site translates to: FACS-sorted CD8+CD4-CCR7+CD45RA+ naive T cells.

The nucleotides read TGTGCCAGCAGCTTCAGCACAGATACGCAGTATTTT. This is translated as CASSFSTDTQYF. The chain is made from TRBV7-9 and TRBJ2-3, with the D gene too uncertain to name. V is cut by 3 bases and J by 0 bases, and the space between the germline ends is 1 base. Measured from the cysteine to the phenylalanine, the CDR3 is 12 residues long. The sequence is cut down to CDR3 DNA, 36 bases in frame from base 1. The germline V gene (reference sequence) gives CDR1 as SEHNR and CDR2 as FQNEAQ.